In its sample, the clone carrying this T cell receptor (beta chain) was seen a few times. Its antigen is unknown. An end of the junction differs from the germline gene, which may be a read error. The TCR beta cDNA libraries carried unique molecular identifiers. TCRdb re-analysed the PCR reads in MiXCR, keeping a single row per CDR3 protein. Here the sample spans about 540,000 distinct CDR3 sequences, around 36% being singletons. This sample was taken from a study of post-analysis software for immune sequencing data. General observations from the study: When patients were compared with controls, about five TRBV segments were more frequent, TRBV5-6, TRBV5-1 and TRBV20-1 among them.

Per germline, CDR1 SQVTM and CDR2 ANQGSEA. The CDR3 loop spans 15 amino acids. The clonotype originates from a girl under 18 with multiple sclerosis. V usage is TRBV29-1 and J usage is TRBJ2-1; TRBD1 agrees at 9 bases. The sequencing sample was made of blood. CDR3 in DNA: TGCAGCGCTGAAGAAAGGAGGACAGGGGTCTATGAGCAGTTCTTC. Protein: CSAEERRTGVYEQFF.